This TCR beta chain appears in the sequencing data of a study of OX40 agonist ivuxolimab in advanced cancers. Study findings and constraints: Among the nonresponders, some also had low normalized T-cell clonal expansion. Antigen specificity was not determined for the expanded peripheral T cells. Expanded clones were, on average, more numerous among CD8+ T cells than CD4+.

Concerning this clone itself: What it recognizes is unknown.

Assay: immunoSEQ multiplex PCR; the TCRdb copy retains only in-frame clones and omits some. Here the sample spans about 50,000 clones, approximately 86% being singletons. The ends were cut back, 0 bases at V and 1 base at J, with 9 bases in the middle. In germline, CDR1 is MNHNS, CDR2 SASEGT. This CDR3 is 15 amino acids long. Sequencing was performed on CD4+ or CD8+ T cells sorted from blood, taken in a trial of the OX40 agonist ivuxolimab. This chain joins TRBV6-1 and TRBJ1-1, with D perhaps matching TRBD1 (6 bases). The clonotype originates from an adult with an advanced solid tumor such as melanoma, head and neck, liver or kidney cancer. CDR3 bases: TGTGCCAGCAGTGAAGCGCGGGGGGCGAACACTGAAGCTTTCTTT. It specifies CASSEARGANTEAFF.